Below are 19 T cell receptor beta chains sequenced from a single sample in a study of Graves' ophthalmopathy and Graves' hyperthyroidism. The TCR beta CDR3 regions underwent amplification from RNA transcripts. Second-round multiplex PCR came after a first-round RT-PCR that employed HTBI primers. TCRdb itself ran the multiplex PCR reads through MiXCR, one entry per CDR3 protein. The sample yields about 1.1 million distinct CDR3 sequences, about 35% seen once. Sequencing was carried out using peripheral blood or thyroid tissue (not recorded which). These receptors were obtained from an adult man with Graves' hyperthyroidism.

This rearrangement joins TRBV11-2 to TRBJ2-7; D ambiguous. The CDR3 is made up of 15 amino acids. Germline V lookup: CDR1 SGHAT, CDR2 FQNNGV. Trimming took 3 bases from V and 5 from J, leaving 17 bases between them. The CDR3 protein is CASSFQIVGLDEQYF. The DNA of the CDR3 is TGTGCCAGCAGCTTCCAGATCGTGGGGTTGGACGAGCAGTACTTC.

This clonotype was recorded many times. This chain uses TRBV2 with TRBJ2-5, with D maybe TRBD2 (7 bases). The CDR3 is 13 amino acids. Germline V gene data show CDR1 as SNHLY and CDR2 as FYNNEI. V lost 8 bases and J lost 1, with 11 bases in between. For the CDR3, the DNA is TGTGCCAGCGGGGGGGCTCGCCAAGAGACCCAGTACTTC. It translates to CASGGARQETQYF. The complete variable domain, with remaining parts taken from reference TRBV2 and TRBJ2-5, reads EPEVTQTPSHQVTQMGQEVILRCVPISNHLYFYWYRQILGQKVEFLVSFYNNEISEKSEIFDDQFSVERPDGSNFTLKIRSTKLEDSAMYFCASGGARQETQYFGPGTRLLVL.

On this clonotype: This sequence may be a read error, since a much larger clone differs from it by one base. The J gene is TRBJ1-2, the V gene TRBV9; D remains unclear. The CDR3 totals 15 residues. Trimming pared 3 bases from V and 1 base from J, leaving 13 bases between. Germline loops: CDR1 SGDLS, CDR2 YYNGEE. This CDR3 reads CASSAARLGNYGYTF. In nucleotides, the CDR3 is TGTGCCAGCAGCGCCGCAAGACTGGGTAACTATGGCTACACCTTC. Variable domain in full (rest from reference TRBV9 and TRBJ1-2): DSGVTQTPKHLITATGQRVTLRCSPRSGDLSVYWYQQSLDQGLQFLIQYYNGEERAKGNILERFSAQQFPDLHSELNLSSLELGDSALYFCASSAARLGNYGYTFGSGTRLTVV.

The table lists this clonotype with many counts. This chain links TRBV2 with TRBJ1-2, with D unclear. Germline V lookup: CDR1 SNHLY, CDR2 FYNNEI. There are 13 residues in the CDR3. V lost 2 bases and J lost 7, with 11 bases in between. This CDR3 reads CASSEWDWAGYTF. The CDR3 DNA reads TGTGCCAGCAGTGAATGGGATTGGGCTGGCTACACCTTC. Full variable domain (rest looked up from reference TRBV2 and TRBJ1-2): EPEVTQTPSHQVTQMGQEVILRCVPISNHLYFYWYRQILGQKVEFLVSFYNNEISEKSEIFDDQFSVERPDGSNFTLKIRSTKLEDSAMYFCASSEWDWAGYTFGSGTRLTVV.

Regarding this clonotype: Since a much larger clone is just one base distant, this may be a read error. This chain joins TRBV20-1 and TRBJ2-5, with TRBD2 matching over 11 bases. This CDR3 is 15 amino acids long. V lost 3 bases and J lost 4; bases outside the gene matches: 7. Germline V gene data show CDR1 as DFQATT and CDR2 as SNEGSKA (reference sequence). The CDR3, as DNA: TGCAGTGCTAGCGGGGTTAGCGGGGGGGCAGAGACCCAGTACTTC. It translates to CSASGVSGGAETQYF.

Many counts were recorded for this clonotype. The chain carries TRBV7-8 and TRBJ2-7; D perhaps matches TRBD1 (5 bases). This CDR3 contains 13 residues. The germline CDR1 and CDR2 sequences are SGHVS and FQNEAQ. V was pared by 1 base and J by 5 bases, with 9 bases between. The CDR3 DNA is TGTGCCAGCAGCTTAGAATCAGGGAACGAGCAGTACTTC. Amino acids: CASSLESGNEQYF.

This clonotype was picked up many times. V usage is TRBV11-2 and J usage is TRBJ1-1; D remains ambiguous. V lost 5 bases and J lost 8, with 6 bases in between. The V gene's germline CDR1 is SGHAT and CDR2 FQNNGV. The length of the CDR3 is 10 residues. CDR3 nucleotides: TGTGCCAGCAGCACTAGCGAAGCTTTCTTT. Its translation is CASSTSEAFF.

This clonotype occurred once. A much bigger clone sits one base away, suggesting this may be a read error. V usage is TRBV20-1 and J usage is TRBJ1-6; D not resolved. The V end lost 5 bases, the J end lost 5 bases, and 7 bases lay between the germline ends. The germline V gene has CDR1 DFQATT and CDR2 SNEGSKA (reference sequence). CDR3 length equals 12 residues. The CDR3 DNA sequence: TGCAGTGCTGACGGAAATAATTCACCCCTCCACTTT. Protein sequence: CSADGNNSPLHF.

CDR3 loop: CAISPGTGDLSNQPQHF. CDR3 coding DNA: TGTGCCATCAGTCCCGGGACAGGAGACCTTAGCAATCAGCCCCAGCATTTT. The chain combines TRBV10-3 with TRBJ1-5; TRBD1 matches at 8 bases. In germline, CDR1 is ENHRY, CDR2 SYGVKD. The ends lost 5 bases at V and 0 bases at J; junction bases unmatched: 9. The CDR3 covers 17 residues.

This clonotype has more than one count but fewer than ten. The gene calls are TRBV15 and TRBJ1-5; the match to TRBD1 covers 9 bases. Per germline, CDR1 LNHNV and CDR2 YYDKDF (reference sequence). The CDR3 length is 16 residues. The V segment lost 3 bases and the J segment 7 bases; nucleotides outside the gene matches: 10. CDR3 amino acids: CATSRAGTGRGQPQHF. The CDR3 DNA is TGTGCCACCAGCAGGGCCGGGACAGGGAGAGGACAGCCCCAGCATTTT.

The rearrangement uses TRBV5-4 and TRBJ2-7; 10 bases agree with TRBD1. The CDR3 runs to 14 residues. Germline CDR1 SGHNT, CDR2 YYREEE (reference sequence). After removal of 0 bases from V and 7 bases from J, the junction contained 4 bases not matched to a gene. For the CDR3, the DNA is TGTGCCAGCAGCTTGGCGGGACAGGGGAGGGAGCAGTACTTC. Amino acid sequence: CASSLAGQGREQYF.

Many counts were recorded for this clonotype. The chain joins TRBV29-1 to TRBJ2-7; D is perhaps TRBD1 (5 bases). V was shortened by 2 bases and J by 3 bases, with 20 bases between the two germline ends. Germline lookup yields CDR1 SQVTM and CDR2 ANQGSEA. This CDR3 is 16 amino acids long. The CDR3 spells CSVESPRPTAYYEQYF. The CDR3 region has the DNA TGCAGCGTTGAATCCCCTCGGCCGACAGCTTACTACGAGCAGTACTTC.

The V call is TRBV10-3, the J call TRBJ1-6; TRBD1 is a possible D gene (5 bases). Germline CDR1 is ENHRY and CDR2 is SYGVKD. The CDR3 has 12 residues. The V end lost 8 bases, the J end lost 7 bases, and 9 bases lay between the germline ends. The CDR3 DNA is TGTGCCATCCGGGGCCAAAATTCACCCCTCCACTTT. Encoded protein: CAIRGQNSPLHF.

The chain recombines TRBV7-9 with TRBJ2-7; tentatively, D is TRBD1 or TRBD2 (5 bases each). Germline V gene data show CDR1 as SEHNR and CDR2 as FQNEAQ (reference sequence). The V end was cut by 5 bases, the J end by 3 bases, with 17 bases between. There are 15 residues in the CDR3. CDR3 sequence: CASSASWDLNYEQYF. DNA for the CDR3: TGTGCCAGCAGCGCTAGCTGGGACCTAAACTACGAGCAGTACTTC.

V is TRBV20-1 and J is TRBJ1-1, with 8 positions matching TRBD1. The CDR3 has 11 amino acids. The V gene end was trimmed by 6 bases and the J gene end by 8 bases; junction bases not matched to a gene: 5. Germline CDR1 is DFQATT and CDR2 is SNEGSKA (reference sequence). Written as DNA, the CDR3 is TGCAGTGCAACCCGACAGGGGGAAGCTTTCTTT. This codes for CSATRQGEAFF.

The V gene is TRBV25-1, the J gene TRBJ1-5; 9 bases are a match to TRBD1. This CDR3 has 15 residues. The V segment lost 5 bases and the J segment 7 bases; nucleotides outside the gene matches: 9. Germline assignment: CDR1 MGHDK and CDR2 SYGVNS. CDR3 in DNA: TGTGCCAGCAGTTTATATGGGACAGGGTGGCAGCCCCAGCATTTT. Its translation is CASSLYGTGWQPQHF.

This clonotype was picked up many times. V and J are TRBV12-3 or TRBV12-4 and TRBJ1-6; D gene ambiguous. The CDR3 consists of 14 residues. Trimming took off 2 bases at V and 10 bases at J, with 12 bases between the two ends. The CDR3 loop is CASSLLGEGSPLHF. The CDR3 nucleotides are TGTGCCAGCAGTTTACTTGGGGAGGGATCACCCCTCCACTTT.

This clonotype turned up a few times. This may stem from a read error, because a much larger clone lies one nucleotide away. This chain links TRBV11-3 with TRBJ1-1, with no clear D. Germline-derived CDR1 and CDR2 are SGHNT and YENEEA. Trimming took 6 bases from V and 4 from J, leaving 15 bases between them. The CDR3 runs to 14 residues. The CDR3 sequence: CASSVGVLSTEAFF. DNA of the CDR3: TGTGCCAGCAGTGTCGGGGTCCTGAGCACTGAAGCTTTCTTT.

The V and J genes are TRBV20-1 and TRBJ1-3; 9 nucleotides align to TRBD1. Germline V gene lookup returns CDR1 DFQATT and CDR2 SNEGSKA (reference sequence). After removal of 0 bases from V and 0 bases from J, the junction contained 9 bases not matched to a gene. This CDR3 has 18 amino acids. CDR3 loop: CSARDMGTGLNSGNTIYF. CDR3 DNA: TGCAGTGCTAGAGATATGGGGACAGGGCTGAACTCTGGAAACACCATATATTTT.